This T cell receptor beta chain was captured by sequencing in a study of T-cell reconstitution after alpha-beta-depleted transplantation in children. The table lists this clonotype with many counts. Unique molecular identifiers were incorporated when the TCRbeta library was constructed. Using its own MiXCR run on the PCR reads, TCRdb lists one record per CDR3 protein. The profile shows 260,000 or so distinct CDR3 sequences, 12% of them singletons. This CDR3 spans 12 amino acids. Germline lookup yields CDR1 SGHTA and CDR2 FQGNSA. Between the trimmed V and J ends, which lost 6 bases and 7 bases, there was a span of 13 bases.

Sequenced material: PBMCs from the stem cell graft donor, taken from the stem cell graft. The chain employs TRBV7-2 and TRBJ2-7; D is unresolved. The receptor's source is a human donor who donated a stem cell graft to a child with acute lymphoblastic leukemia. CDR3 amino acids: CASSSISLEQYF. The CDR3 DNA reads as TGTGCCAGCAGTTCAATTTCGCTGGAGCAGTACTTC.